This T cell receptor (beta chain) was observed in a study of molecular identifiers for immune sequencing clone quantification. At the level of the study: Within a replicate experiment, RNA obtained from either roughly 20,000 or 100,000 naive CD8 cells was divided into five aliquots, and four of those aliquots were then sequenced.

This clonotype was counted only a few times. Germline assignment: CDR1 GTSNPN and CDR2 SVGIG (reference sequence). This CDR3 is built from 13 residues. Trimming removed 4 bases from V and 4 bases from J, with 14 bases in between. TCRdb reanalysed the PCR reads using MiXCR and keeps one entry per CDR3 protein. The sample lists approximately 680,000 distinct CDR3 sequences, less than 30% occurring once. J is TRBJ2-7 and V is TRBV30; D is ambiguous. The material sequenced was naive CD8+ T cells from blood, with Jurkat cell RNA spiked in. Indicated subset: FACS-sorted CD8+CD4-CCR7+CD45RA+ naive T cells. The sequence was collected from a human donor in good health. Some libraries in this study had Jurkat cell RNA spiked in. CDR3 nucleotide sequence: TGTGCCTGGACAAGTGGGGATAGGTACGAGCAGTACTTC. This translates into CAWTSGDRYEQYF.